A selection of T cell receptor beta chains follows, all from one sample in a study of blood T cell repertoires in COVID-19. TCRdb's copy holds only in-frame clones and misses some; the assay was immunoSEQ multiplex PCR. The sample lists 220,000 or so clones, approximately 86% occurring once. The material sequenced was peripheral blood. The receptors originated from a woman aged 50 to 60 with COVID-19, enrolled during active disease. Each CDR3 is given without its conserved first and last residue. Fields, in order: V gene, D gene, CDR3 protein. D genes are given only for firm matches.

V gene: TRBV9
D gene: NA
CDR3 protein: ASSGQRGGSPLH

V gene: TRBV7-8
D gene: TRBD1
CDR3 protein: ASSSAGTGNNQPQH

V gene: TRBV27
D gene: NA
CDR3 protein: ASTETGVPTKTQY

V gene: TRBV19
D gene: NA
CDR3 protein: ASSIGAPTDTQY

V gene: TRBV21-1
D gene: NA
CDR3 protein: ASSKRSRDTIVSGANVLT

V gene: TRBV6-5
D gene: NA
CDR3 protein: ASRYLDGGQTGELF

V gene: TRBV5-6
D gene: NA
CDR3 protein: ASSSAGAGIYNEQF

V gene: TRBV19
D gene: TRBD1
CDR3 protein: ATSRGTVSAEEQF

V gene: TRBV5-4
D gene: TRBD2
CDR3 protein: ASSRDPGLAFNEQF

V gene: TRBV27
D gene: NA
CDR3 protein: ASSSPHRANTEAF

V gene: TRBV5-5
D gene: NA
CDR3 protein: ASSPDRYEQY

V gene: TRBV19
D gene: NA
CDR3 protein: ASSIGQVGPPRDKNIQY

V gene: TRBV6-2/TRBV6-3
D gene: NA
CDR3 protein: ASSRYEQY

V gene: TRBV15
D gene: NA
CDR3 protein: ATSRPSYSGANVLT

V gene: TRBV24-1
D gene: NA
CDR3 protein: ATSDSRVQPQH

V gene: TRBV24-1
D gene: TRBD2
CDR3 protein: ATSGMTSGAQY

V gene: TRBV11-3
D gene: NA
CDR3 protein: ASSLRTSGLQETQY

V gene: TRBV4-1
D gene: TRBD1
CDR3 protein: ASSQPTGGTEAF

V gene: TRBV27
D gene: NA
CDR3 protein: ASSSERDNEQF

V gene: TRBV9
D gene: NA
CDR3 protein: ASSPRTVATNEKLF

V gene: TRBV9
D gene: NA
CDR3 protein: ASSPDTDQPQH

V gene: TRBV2
D gene: NA
CDR3 protein: ASSVKGFDYEQY

V gene: TRBV28
D gene: TRBD2
CDR3 protein: ASSERPSGSRTDTQY

V gene: TRBV27
D gene: NA
CDR3 protein: ASSPLGRNTGELF

V gene: TRBV29-1
D gene: TRBD1
CDR3 protein: SVVPNRGETQY

V gene: TRBV6-1
D gene: TRBD2
CDR3 protein: ASSEGSGGPSTDTQY